This TCR beta chain originates from a study of blood T cell repertoires in COVID-19. Overall study: PBMCs, B-cell-depleted T cells, or T cells were the source of the cDNA or gDNA that made up the material.

The method was immunoSEQ multiplex PCR; TCRdb's version includes in-frame clones alone and lacks a portion of them. Among about 210,000 clones listed, about 86% were seen once. The CDR3 has 16 amino acids. CDR1 and CDR2 from the germline V gene are SGHNT and YYREEE (reference sequence). V shed 4 bases and J shed 3 bases, with 20 bases lying between them. The chain has TRBV5-4 and TRBJ2-7; TRBD2 is a possible D gene (6 bases). The clonotype comes from a woman in her 50s with acute or convalescent COVID-19. The sequencing input was peripheral blood. DNA for the CDR3: TGTGCCAGCAGCGCGCCCGGCGGGATATCAAACTACGAGCAGTACTTC. Protein sequence: CASSAPGGISNYEQYF.